The 25 T cell receptor beta chains presented below share a single source sample, sequenced in a study of blood T cell repertoires in COVID-19. Clones were sequenced by immunoSEQ multiplex PCR, and TCRdb holds only the in-frame ones, with some missing. Among 210,000 or so clones listed, about 82% were seen once. Sequencing input: peripheral blood. All receptors come from a man between 45 and 60 years old with COVID-19, enrolled during active disease.

V usage is TRBV6-5 and J usage is TRBJ1-6; D might be TRBD1 (6 bases). This CDR3 has 14 residues. V dropped 4 bases and J dropped 7 bases, with 11 bases sitting between them. The germline V gene has CDR1 MNHEY and CDR2 SVGAGI. The CDR3 bases are TGTGCCAGCAGTTCTGGACAGATAAATTCACCCCTCCACTTT. Translated: CASSSGQINSPLHF.

As to this clone: This sample also contains other DNA sequences that code for the same CDR3. CDR3 sequence (DNA): TGTGCCAGCAGCTTTGGACAGGGCTATAATTCACCCCTCCACTTT. Amino acids: CASSFGQGYNSPLHF. V and J are TRBV5-8 and TRBJ1-6; 8 nucleotides align to TRBD1. CDR1 and CDR2 from the germline V gene are SGHTS and YDEGEE. The CDR3 spans 15 residues. V lost 2 bases and J lost 3; bases outside the gene matches: 1.

The V gene is TRBV30, the J gene TRBJ1-4, with D tentatively TRBD1 (6 bases). V dropped 4 bases and J dropped 8 bases, with 20 bases sitting between them. The CDR3 covers 15 residues. In germline, CDR1 is GTSNPN, CDR2 SVGIG (reference sequence). The CDR3 is CAWTGRDIPREKLFF. DNA for the CDR3: TGTGCCTGGACCGGTAGGGACATCCCCAGGGAAAAACTGTTTTTT.

In DNA form, the CDR3 reads TGTGCCAGCAGCTTCACAGGGAGTCCGCAGTATTTT. Translating gives CASSFTGSPQYF. The V and J genes are TRBV3-1 (or the pseudogene TRBV3-2) and TRBJ2-3; TRBD1 might be the D (6 bases). The CDR3 is 12 residues long. CDR1 and CDR2 (germline): LGHDT, YNNKEL (reference sequence). Trimming took off 5 bases at V and 10 bases at J, with 13 bases between the two ends.

The rearrangement links TRBV6-1 to TRBJ1-1; 10 bases map to TRBD1. The J segment lost 7 bases and the V segment lost 0 bases, leaving 17 bases of the junction unmatched. CDR3 length equals 19 residues. The germline V gene has CDR1 MNHNS and CDR2 SASEGT. The CDR3 protein is CASSEALRIRTGGEREAFF. The CDR3 nucleotides are TGTGCCAGCAGTGAAGCGCTCAGAATTCGGACAGGGGGTGAGCGTGAAGCTTTCTTT.

This chain links TRBV7-9 with TRBJ2-4; 10 bases fit TRBD1. There are 15 residues in the CDR3. Germline-derived CDR1 and CDR2 are SEHNR and FQNEAQ (reference sequence). J was trimmed by 4 bases and V by 7 bases; bases with no gene match: 7. This CDR3 reads CASTEGQGGKNIQYF. For the CDR3, the DNA is TGTGCCAGCACCGAAGGACAGGGGGGGAAAAACATTCAGTACTTC. Variable domain in full (rest from reference TRBV7-9 and TRBJ2-4): DTGVSQNPRHKITKRGQNVTFRCDPISEHNRLYWYRQTLGQGPEFLTYFQNEAQLEKSRLLSDRFSAERPKGSFSTLEIQRTEQGDSAMYLCASTEGQGGKNIQYFGAGTRLSVL.

V usage is TRBV25-1 and J usage is TRBJ2-7; 8 nucleotides line up with TRBD1. With V trimmed by 5 bases and J by 4 bases, 4 bases remained unmatched. This CDR3 spans 13 amino acids. The germline gives CDR1 MGHDK, CDR2 SYGVNS. CDR3 sequence reads: CASSWTGPYEQYF. CDR3 bases: TGTGCCAGCAGTTGGACAGGGCCGTACGAGCAGTACTTC.

This chain joins TRBV10-3 and TRBJ2-2; D call uncertain. Per germline, CDR1 ENHRY and CDR2 SYGVKD. CDR3 length: 12 residues. V was shortened by 0 bases and J by 7 bases, with 3 bases between the two germline ends. In DNA form, the CDR3 reads TGTGCCATCAGTGAGTCCGTCGGGGAGCTGTTTTTT. This gives the protein CAISESVGELFF.

The chain has TRBV19 and TRBJ1-3, with 9 bases identical to TRBD1. CDR1 is LNHDA, CDR2 SQIVND, per germline (reference sequence). The CDR3 extends over 17 amino acids. Unmatched junction bases numbered 7, after V lost 4 bases and J lost 0 bases. For the CDR3, the DNA is TGTGCCAGTAGTAGCATGGACAGGGGCCGCTCTGGAAACACCATATATTTT. Its protein is CASSSMDRGRSGNTIYF.

This clone was observed once. This chain joins TRBV2 and TRBJ2-3, with 7 bases matching TRBD2. The V and J ends lost 6 bases and 2 bases, in that order; junction bases with no gene match: 14. Germline-derived CDR1 and CDR2 are SNHLY and FYNNEI. CDR3 size: 17 residues. CDR3 residues: CASRAWGGGTPTDTQYF. The DNA of the CDR3 is TGTGCCAGCAGAGCCTGGGGCGGGGGTACCCCCACAGATACGCAGTATTTT.

The CDR3 region has the DNA TGTGCCAGCAGCCTAGCGACCCCTAGCAGGACAGATACGCAGTATTTT. Protein: CASSLATPSRTDTQYF. V and J are TRBV11-2 and TRBJ2-3; perhaps TRBD2 as D (6 bases). Germline V gene lookup returns CDR1 SGHAT and CDR2 FQNNGV. The CDR3 consists of 16 residues. V dropped 5 bases and J dropped 3 bases, with 18 bases sitting between them.

This chain connects TRBV4-2 to TRBJ2-7, with 7 bases fitting TRBD2. Looked up from germline, CDR1 is LGHNA and CDR2 is YNFKEQ. The CDR3 has 16 amino acids. Germline trimming cut 0 bases from V and 1 base from J; bases unmatched to any gene: 6. Written as DNA, the CDR3 is TGTGCCAGCAGCCAAGACCTAGCGGTATTATCCTACGAGCAGTACTTC. Translated: CASSQDLAVLSYEQYF.

The CDR3, as DNA: TGTGCCAGCAGTTTGACAAGGGCCGAGGGAGCTTTCTTT. It is translated as CASSLTRAEGAFF. This sequence joins TRBV28 and TRBJ1-1; no firm D call. The germline V gene encodes CDR1 MDHEN and CDR2 SYDVKM. The CDR3 sequence is 13 residues long. V gave up 3 bases and J gave up 10 bases, with 15 bases separating them.

The chain couples TRBV5-5 to TRBJ2-7; a possible D gene is TRBD1 (6 bases). This CDR3 comprises 15 residues. Per the germline V gene, CDR1 is SGHKS and CDR2 is YYEKEE (reference sequence). V gave up 4 bases and J gave up 1 base, with 15 bases separating them. The chain's CDR3 is CASSISGQISYEQYF. The CDR3 DNA sequence: TGTGCCAGCAGCATATCGGGACAAATTTCCTACGAGCAGTACTTC.

The chain recombines TRBV6-5 with TRBJ2-5, with 7 bases lining up with TRBD2. The CDR3 spans 14 residues. Trimming took 5 bases from V and 10 from J; bases not matched to a gene: 13. Germline lookup yields CDR1 MNHEY and CDR2 SVGAGI. This CDR3 is CASSPGPDRGDQYF. The CDR3 DNA follows: TGTGCCAGCAGTCCAGGGCCAGATCGGGGGGACCAGTACTTC.

The chain employs TRBV4-3 and TRBJ2-1, with TRBD2 matching 10 bases. Germline V CDR1 and CDR2: LGHNA, YSLEER. Trimming removed 4 bases from V and 5 bases from J; junction bases left unmatched: 2. The CDR3 extends over 14 amino acids. The CDR3 DNA is TGCGCCAGCAGCCGGCTAGCGGGGGACAATGAGCAGTTCTTC. This translates into CASSRLAGDNEQFF.

V is TRBV3-1 (or the pseudogene TRBV3-2) and J is TRBJ2-7; TRBD2 might be the D (5 bases). Germline V lookup: CDR1 LGHDT, CDR2 YNNKEL (reference sequence). The CDR3 sequence is 14 residues long. Trimming left V 4 bases short and J 5 bases short, with 15 bases between. The CDR3 bases are TGTGCCAGCAGCCCCCTCGGCGGGTCCCACGAGCAGTACTTC. Translated: CASSPLGGSHEQYF.

V is TRBV5-1 and J is TRBJ1-1, with a possible D match to TRBD1 (5 bases). The germline CDR1 and CDR2 sequences are SGHRS and YFSETQ. The V end was cut by 4 bases, the J end by 3 bases, with 16 bases between. The CDR3 extends over 15 amino acids. The CDR3 region is CASSRTMVGDTEAFF. Here the CDR3 DNA reads TGCGCCAGCAGCCGGACAATGGTCGGAGACACTGAAGCTTTCTTT.

The chain joins TRBV29-1 to TRBJ2-2; 9 bases fit TRBD2. The length of the CDR3 is 15 residues. The ends lost 4 bases at V and 8 bases at J; junction bases unmatched: 11. Germline V gives CDR1 SQVTM, CDR2 ANQGSEA. In nucleotides, the CDR3 is TGCAGCGTTGGTCTCCGGCGGGGGGGCTCTGGGGAGCTGTTTTTT. This gives the protein CSVGLRRGGSGELFF.

This clone showed up just a few times. The chain uses TRBV4-2 and TRBJ2-1; TRBD1 might be the D (6 bases). V was cut by 8 bases and J by 10 bases, with 12 bases left in between. CDR1 is LGHNA, CDR2 YNFKEQ, per germline. The CDR3 loop spans 11 amino acids. The DNA for the CDR3 is TGTGCCAGCGGGAACAGGGAAGAGCAGTTCTTC. Its translation: CASGNREEQFF.

This chain links TRBV4-3 with TRBJ2-1, with D possibly matching TRBD1 (6 bases). This CDR3 is built from 15 residues. Trimming removed 4 bases at V and 2 bases at J, with 12 bases between. Germline V gene lookup returns CDR1 LGHNA and CDR2 YSLEER. The CDR3 loop reads CASSPSRTAYNEQFF. CDR3 in DNA: TGCGCCAGCAGCCCGAGCAGGACAGCCTACAATGAGCAGTTCTTC.

The rearrangement uses TRBV28 and TRBJ1-4; D is unresolved. Germline CDR1 reads MDHEN; CDR2 reads SYDVKM. The CDR3 has 16 amino acids. Trimming pared 5 bases from V and 6 bases from J, leaving 19 bases between. The DNA of the CDR3 is TGTGCCAGCAGTATCTCCCTGGGCGCCAAGGATGAAAAACTGTTTTTT. Its translation: CASSISLGAKDEKLFF.

This chain uses TRBV4-2 with TRBJ1-4, with 8 bases aligning to TRBD1. CDR3 length equals 16 residues. V lost 1 base, J lost 8 bases, and 9 bases stayed unmatched. Germline V lookup: CDR1 LGHNA, CDR2 YNFKEQ. CDR3 in DNA: TGTGCCAGCAGCCAAGTACTCGGACAGGGACAAGAAAAACTGTTTTTT. Protein: CASSQVLGQGQEKLFF.

The rearrangement joins TRBV12-3 or TRBV12-4 to TRBJ2-7, with 7 bases aligning to TRBD1. Trimming at V came to 8 bases and at J to 1 base, leaving 5 bases not matched to a gene. The CDR3 is 13 residues long. As DNA, the CDR3 is TGTGCCAGCCGGAGACAGGGTTCCTACGAGCAGTACTTC. This sequence encodes CASRRQGSYEQYF.

The chain links TRBV2 to TRBJ2-7; 9 bases are a match to TRBD1. The CDR3 sequence is 14 residues long. The trim removed 3 bases at V and 5 bases at J, leaving 5 bases unmatched. CDR1 is SNHLY and CDR2 is FYNNEI in the germline V gene. This chain's CDR3 is CASSDTGGEDEQYF. CDR3 sequence (DNA): TGTGCCAGCAGTGACACAGGGGGCGAAGACGAGCAGTACTTC.